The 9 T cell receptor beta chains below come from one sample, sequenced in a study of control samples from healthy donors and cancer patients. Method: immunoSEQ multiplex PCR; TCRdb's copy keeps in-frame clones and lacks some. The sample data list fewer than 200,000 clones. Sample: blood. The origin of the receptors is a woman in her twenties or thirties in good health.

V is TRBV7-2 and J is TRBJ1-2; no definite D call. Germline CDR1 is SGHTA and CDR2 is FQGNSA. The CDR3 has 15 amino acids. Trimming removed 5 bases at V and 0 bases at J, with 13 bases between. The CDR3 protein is CASSPYGVANYGYTF. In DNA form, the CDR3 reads TGTGCCAGCAGCCCCTACGGGGTCGCTAACTATGGCTACACCTTC.

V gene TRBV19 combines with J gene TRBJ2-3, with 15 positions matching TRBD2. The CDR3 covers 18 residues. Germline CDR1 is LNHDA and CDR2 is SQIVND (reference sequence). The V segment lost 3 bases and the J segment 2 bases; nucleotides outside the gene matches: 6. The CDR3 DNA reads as TGTGCCAGTAGTATCGGACTAGCGGGGGGGCCGTCCACAGATACGCAGTATTTT. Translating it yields CASSIGLAGGPSTDTQYF.

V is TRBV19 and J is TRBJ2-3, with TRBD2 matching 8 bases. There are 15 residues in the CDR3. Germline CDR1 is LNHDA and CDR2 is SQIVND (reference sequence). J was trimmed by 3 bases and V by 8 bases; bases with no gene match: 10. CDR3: CASSGGVGWTDTQYF. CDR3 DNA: TGTGCCAGTTCGGGAGGGGTGGGGTGGACAGATACGCAGTATTTT.

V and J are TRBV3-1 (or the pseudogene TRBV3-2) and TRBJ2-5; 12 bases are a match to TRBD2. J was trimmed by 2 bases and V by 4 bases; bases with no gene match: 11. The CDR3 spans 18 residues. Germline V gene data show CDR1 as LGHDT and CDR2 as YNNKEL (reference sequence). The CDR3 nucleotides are TGTGCCAGCAGCCTACACAGACGACTAGCGGGGGATCAAGAGACCCAGTACTTC. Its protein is CASSLHRRLAGDQETQYF.

The CDR3 protein is CASSRAGGRTDTQYF. The DNA of the CDR3 is TGTGCCAGCAGTAGAGCGGGGGGACGCACAGATACGCAGTATTTT. The rearrangement uses TRBV28 and TRBJ2-3, with 9 bases identical to TRBD2. V shed 5 bases, J shed 1 base, and the junction held 4 bases outside the gene matches. This CDR3 region has 15 residues. Germline CDR1 and CDR2: MDHEN and SYDVKM.

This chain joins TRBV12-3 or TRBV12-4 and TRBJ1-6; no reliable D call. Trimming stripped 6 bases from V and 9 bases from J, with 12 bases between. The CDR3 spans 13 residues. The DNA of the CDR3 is TGTGCCAGCAGCTTTATTCGGCGTTCACCCCTCCACTTT. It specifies CASSFIRRSPLHF.

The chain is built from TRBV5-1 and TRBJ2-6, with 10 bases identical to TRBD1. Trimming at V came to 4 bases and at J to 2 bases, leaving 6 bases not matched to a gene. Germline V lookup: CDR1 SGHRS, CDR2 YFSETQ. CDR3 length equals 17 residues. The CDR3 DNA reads TGCGCCAGCAGCCGGAGACAGGGGGCCCCTGGGGCCAACGTCCTGACTTTC. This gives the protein CASSRRQGAPGANVLTF.

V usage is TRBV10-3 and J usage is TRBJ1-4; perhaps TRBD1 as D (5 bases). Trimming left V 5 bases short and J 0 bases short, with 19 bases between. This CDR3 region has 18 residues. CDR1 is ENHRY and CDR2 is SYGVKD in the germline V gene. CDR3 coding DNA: TGTGCCATCAGTCAAACGGGGATCAGGGATGCAACTAATGAAAAACTGTTTTTT. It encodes CAISQTGIRDATNEKLFF.

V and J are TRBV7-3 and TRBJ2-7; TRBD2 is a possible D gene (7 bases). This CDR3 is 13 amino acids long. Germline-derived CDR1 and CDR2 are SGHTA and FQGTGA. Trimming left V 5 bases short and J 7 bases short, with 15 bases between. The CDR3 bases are TGTGCCAGCAGCCCTCCGGGGGGCGGGGAGCAGTACTTC. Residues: CASSPPGGGEQYF.